The present entry profiles one T cell receptor (beta chain) with its context. Its binding antigen is unknown. It has no much larger one-base neighbor in the sample; base qualities were not kept. This specimen's time point label, per the study, means: newly diagnosed GD, antithyroid drugs for less than 3 months. For both TCR sequencing and RNA sequencing, RNA was extracted from PBMCs using TRIzol. The diagnosis of Graves' disease was made according to American Thyroid Association guidelines. Patients for the study were recruited at an endocrinology department in Xi'an, China. Each patient gave approximately 9 milliliters of peripheral blood, collected in an EDTA anticoagulant tube. Ficoll Paque Plus density gradient separation was used to isolate PBMCs, and no additional T cell sorting was done. An Agilent 2100 Bioanalyzer and agarose gel were used to check RNA quality, while a NanoDrop 2000 measured RNA concentration.

The record originates from a study of regulatory T cells in long-lasting Graves disease (dated by TCRdb to about 2021). For the wider study: In the newly diagnosed Graves' disease group, patients had been taking antithyroid drugs for less than 3 months. Patients with persistent Graves' disease were compared with patients with newly diagnosed Graves' disease using TCR sequencing and RNA sequencing of peripheral blood. The study took place in China and was registered as a clinical trial. A total of 33 samples underwent TCR sequencing, from 13 patients with persistent Graves' disease and roughly 20 patients with newly diagnosed Graves' disease. Paper-wide results and their limitations: Sequencing and analysis were limited to the TCR beta chain. As a limitation, the authors acknowledged that the small sample size may reduce accuracy. Only peripheral blood was studied, because thyroid tissue, the primary lesion, was inaccessible. More public clonotypes were shared among persistent patients (2,741) than among newly diagnosed patients (966). Persistent disease showed preferential use of TRBV28, TRBJ1-2 and TRBJ2-5, whereas newly diagnosed disease favored TRBV20-1 and TRBJ2-1. Compared with newly diagnosed patients, patients with persistent Graves' disease had lower TCR Shannon entropy and fewer highly expanded clones, which suggests clonal expansion.

The library came from multiplex PCR. The instrument was an Illumina HiSeq 4000. TCR beta libraries were built with iRepertoire HTBI primers and Arm-PCR amplification of CDR3 regions. PCR products were gel purified before sequencing. The source study handled its data this way. Across samples, roughly 60 TRBV and 13 to 15 TRBJ segments were identified and used for gene usage analysis of CDR3 amino acid clonotypes. Filtered high-quality paired reads were merged into contigs using COPE and FqMerger. BLAST was used to align contigs to IMGT TRBV, TRBD and TRBJ reference genes, and CDR3 was defined according to IMGT. Highly expanded clones were defined as clonotypes with a frequency above 0.1%. Shannon entropy served as the measure of repertoire diversity, while the Gini coefficient captured V-J evenness. Public clonotypes were defined as clonotypes shared by more than one individual. The raw public reads went through TCRdb reprocessing: fastp at Q25, MiXCR clone calling, in-frame beta chains kept. Each entry merges the rows of one CDR3 protein and shows their most common DNA and genes. TCRdb, not the authors, supplied the V and J calls. Within this sample are approximately 400,000 distinct CDR3 sequences, with about 15% of them counted one time only. Around 15% of the sample lies in the top ten.

Unmatched junction bases come to 9, with V trimmed by 9 bases and J by 4 bases. The germline V gene (reference sequence) gives CDR1 as LNHDA and CDR2 as SQIVND. Reading from cysteine to phenylalanine, the CDR3 counts 15 amino acids. CDR3 DNA only is kept here, 45 bases in frame from base 1. This sample was also put to use in a study of T cells in Graves' hyperthyroidism and ophthalmopathy. Drawing on the second study: Graves' hyperthyroidism was defined as stable when no progression to ophthalmopathy occurred over 18 months of follow-up. Hyperthyroidism patients were aged 18 to 65 years and newly diagnosed, with disease duration of less than 2 months. The study excluded patients with uncontrolled infections, other autoimmune diseases, pregnancy or lactation. Clinical symptoms, serum thyroxine and TRAb, thyroid ultrasound, and orbital computed tomography formed the basis for the diagnoses. The first round of RT-PCR for the TCR CDR3 was performed with the HTBI primer set and the Qiagen OneStep RT-PCR kit. Blood samples also contained most of the expanded thyroid clonotypes (frequency above 0.001), which suggests that blood repertoires may reflect thyroid immune responses. Ophthalmopathy was separated from stable hyperthyroidism by a 13 V-J signature model, with about 86% sensitivity and roughly 81% specificity obtained in cross-validation and 80%/75% obtained in testing. In validation, the model predicted progression to ophthalmopathy with about 71% sensitivity and 72% to 85% specificity, a median of 6.5 months before onset. TCR V-J signatures able to tell the groups apart were searched for in a discovery cohort of about a hundred patients, of whom 40 to 45 had Graves' ophthalmopathy and some 60 had stable Graves' hyperthyroidism. Prospective prediction of ophthalmopathy was tested in an independent validation cohort consisting of fewer than 20 hyperthyroidism patients and some 17 patients who later progressed to ophthalmopathy. The roughly 100 discovery patients were randomly split 7:3 into training and test sets. In about 6 Graves' hyperthyroidism patients, the study also compared T-cell repertoires from thyroid tissue with T-cell repertoires from blood. After sampling, hyperthyroidism patients received methimazole starting at 30 mg daily, and ophthalmopathy patients received high-dose intravenous methylprednisolone. Libraries were constructed in a second round of multiplex PCR, after which size selection and purification were carried out. The libraries were sequenced on an Illumina HiSeq2000 using paired-end 100 bp reads. SOAPnuke was used to process the raw data, with reads discarded if the reads contained adapters or uncalled bases, had a mean Phred below 15, or lacked an exact constant-primer or identifier match. COPE v1.2.5 was used to merge the high-quality paired reads, and each unique nucleotide sequence was defined as a clonotype. MiTCR v1.1 was used to align clonotypes to the IMGT TRBV, TRBD and TRBJ reference segments. Only V-J combinations with frequency above 0.0001, covering about 99% of repertoires, were analysed. A TCS score was defined as the ratio between F50 (clonal expansion) and ExV (chaos), using BLOSUM62-based TCRdist between CDR3 peptides within each V-J. Welch's t-statistics and random forest reduced 450 to 600 V-J features to fewer than 15, which were used in a naive Bayes classifier (R e1071). Sample size was not statistically predetermined, and blinding of investigators to group allocation was not performed. According to the paper, TCR Vbeta CDR3 sequencing was carried out on more than 120 peripheral blood samples, which came from fewer than 50 ophthalmopathy, approximately 78 hyperthyroidism and roughly 17 progressor patients.

This clonotype was obtained from a woman aged 25 to 39 with Graves disease. Donor details come from another sample of the same person, matched by shared clones. The rearranged chain carries TRBV19 and TRBJ2-2; 9 nucleotides in the junction match TRBD2. This specimen consisted of peripheral blood mononuclear cells (PBMCs), obtained at new diagnosis, from a patient treated with antithyroid drugs. The CDR3 region has the sequence CASGTSGRITGELFF. The nucleotides read TGTGCCAGCGGAACGAGCGGGAGGATCACCGGGGAGCTGTTTTTT.